The 2 T cell receptor beta chains listed next were all sequenced from one sample in a study of tumor-infiltrating lymphocytes in oesophageal squamous cell carcinoma. TCRdb fed the PCR reads into MiXCR, producing one record per CDR3 protein. In the table there are 6,500 to 8,500 distinct CDR3 sequences, around 16% of which are singletons. Sequencing was performed on blood. These receptors were obtained from a male donor with esophageal squamous cell carcinoma.

The sample holds many counts of this clonotype. This chain connects TRBV4-2 to TRBJ1-6; tentatively, D is TRBD1 (5 bases). V lost 0 bases, J lost 6 bases, and 15 bases lay in between. CDR1 is LGHNA, CDR2 YNFKEQ, per germline. CDR3 size: 17 residues. The CDR3 DNA reads as TGTGCCAGCAGCCAAGAGGAGACAGTGGGGACTAATTCACCCCTCCACTTT. It specifies CASSQEETVGTNSPLHF.

By proportion, this clonotype is medium-sized. V is TRBV7-2 and J is TRBJ1-4; a weak D match, TRBD1 (5 bases). Trimming shortened V by 5 bases and J by 7 bases, and 11 bases separated the two germline ends. Germline V lookup: CDR1 SGHTA, CDR2 FQGNSA. The CDR3 length is 13 residues. The CDR3 region is CASSPPGVEKLFF. In nucleotides, the CDR3 is TGTGCCAGCAGCCCACCGGGGGTTGAAAAACTGTTTTTT.